Listed below are T cell receptor beta chains from one sample, sequenced in a study of blood T cell repertoires in COVID-19. Sequencing used immunoSEQ multiplex PCR; TCRdb keeps in-frame clones, though not all of them. Found here are about 210,000 clones, approximately 90% of them singletons; the top ten hold 1.2%. The sample comprised peripheral blood. The source is a man aged 30 to 39 with acute or convalescent COVID-19. Each CDR3 is given with its conserved first and last residue. A D gene is named only where the DNA matches it firmly. For some rows the clone size is stated as once, few or many, or as a class when expanded; others skip it.

NA	NA	TRBV29-1	TRBJ1-1	CSAGTLNTEAFF	TGCAGCGCCGGGACTTTGAACACTGAAGCTTTCTTT
TRBD1	NA	TRBV5-1	TRBJ1-2	CASSLVGGQGAAGYTF	TGCGCCAGCAGCTTGGTGGGGGGACAGGGGGCCGCTGGCTACACCTTC
TRBD1	NA	TRBV9	TRBJ2-4	CASSVALGTGGNIQYF	TGTGCCAGCAGCGTAGCTTTGGGGACAGGCGGAAACATTCAGTACTTC
NA	NA	TRBV7-6	TRBJ2-1	CASSPRGNSYNEQFF	TGTGCCAGCAGCCCACGGGGAAACTCCTACAATGAGCAGTTCTTC
TRBD2	NA	TRBV5-4	TRBJ2-5	CASSRSMGDVAGGQETQYF	TGTGCCAGCAGCCGATCGATGGGTGATGTAGCGGGGGGGCAAGAGACCCAGTACTTC
NA	NA	TRBV7-2	TRBJ1-1	CASSNLQPLGSNTEAFF	TGTGCCAGCAGCAATTTACAACCTTTGGGCTCCAACACTGAAGCTTTCTTT
TRBD2	NA	TRBV15	TRBJ2-1	CATSRELAGRNEQFF	TGTGCCACCAGCAGAGAACTAGCGGGGAGGAATGAGCAGTTCTTC
TRBD1	NA	TRBV7-9	TRBJ2-3	CASSPRAGGDTDTQYF	TGTGCCAGCAGCCCAAGGGCAGGGGGTGACACAGATACGCAGTATTTT
TRBD2	NA	TRBV4-2	TRBJ2-2	CASSQFVGGGSDTGELFF	TGTGCCAGCAGCCAATTCGTCGGCGGGGGGTCAGACACCGGGGAGCTGTTTTTT
TRBD1	NA	TRBV7-2	TRBJ1-6	CASSSTGTGFSPLHF	TGTGCCAGCAGCTCGACCGGGACAGGGTTTTCACCCCTCCACTTT
TRBD2	NA	TRBV10-3	TRBJ2-5	CAISDPGGDETQYF	TGTGCCATCAGTGACCCGGGGGGGGACGAGACCCAGTACTTC
TRBD1	NA	TRBV6-5	TRBJ1-2	CASSYGRGRGYTF	TGTGCCAGCAGTTATGGCAGGGGGCGAGGCTACACCTTC
TRBD2	NA	TRBV11-2	TRBJ2-1	CASSSQGLAGGSSYNEQFF	TGTGCCAGCAGCTCGCAAGGACTAGCGGGAGGGAGCTCCTACAATGAGCAGTTCTTC
TRBD2	NA	TRBV7-8	TRBJ2-1	CASSAFPGLAERRDYNEQFF	TGTGCCAGCAGCGCTTTTCCGGGACTAGCGGAGAGAAGGGACTACAATGAGCAGTTCTTC
NA	NA	TRBV30	TRBJ2-7	CAWSMGPPYEQYF	TGTGCCTGGAGTATGGGGCCACCCTACGAGCAGTACTTC
TRBD2	NA	TRBV30	TRBJ2-1	CAWRPSGVYNEQFF	TGTGCCTGGCGTCCTAGCGGGGTCTACAATGAGCAGTTCTTC
TRBD2	NA	TRBV6-1	TRBJ2-7	CASSTQGLTASEQYF	TGTGCCAGCAGTACCCAGGGACTAACGGCCTCCGAGCAGTACTTC
NA	few	TRBV27	TRBJ1-6	CASSYTYNSPLHF	TGTGCCAGCAGTTATACCTATAATTCACCCCTCCACTTT
NA	NA	TRBV28	TRBJ1-5	CASSQGGVNQPQHF	TGTGCCAGCAGTCAGGGAGGGGTCAATCAGCCCCAGCATTTT
NA	NA	TRBV2	TRBJ2-3	CASSASVSSTDTQYF	TGTGCCAGCAGTGCTAGCGTATCTAGCACAGATACGCAGTATTTT
NA	NA	TRBV18	TRBJ1-4	CASSLDRRFTNEKLFF	TGTGCCAGCTCCCTCGACAGGCGTTTCACTAATGAAAAACTGTTTTTT
TRBD1	NA	TRBV7-9	TRBJ2-7	CASSFTGGEQYF	TGTGCCAGCAGCTTTACAGGGGGCGAGCAGTACTTC
TRBD1	NA	TRBV10-1	TRBJ1-4	CASSTEDRANEKLFF	TGCGCCAGCAGCACAGAGGACAGGGCAAATGAAAAACTGTTTTTT
TRBD1	few	TRBV30	TRBJ1-1	CAWSGSMTGANTEAFF	TGTGCCTGGAGTGGCAGTATGACAGGGGCGAACACTGAAGCTTTCTTT
NA	NA	TRBV5-1	TRBJ1-5	CASRPGQLADQPQHF	TGCGCCAGCCGCCCGGGACAACTGGCGGATCAGCCCCAGCATTTT
NA	NA	TRBV2	TRBJ1-2	CASKGGVDYGYTF	TGTGCCAGCAAGGGCGGGGTCGACTATGGCTACACCTTC
TRBD2	once	TRBV30	TRBJ2-3	CASRGSPSGRICF	TGTGCCTCAAGGGGGAGTCCTAGCGGGAGGATATGCTTT
TRBD1	once	TRBV5-1	TRBJ2-5	CASSRTGEETQYF	TGCGCCAGCAGCCGGACAGGAGAAGAGACCCAGTACTTC
NA	NA	TRBV10-2	TRBJ2-2	CASSEFRTGELFF	TGCGCCAGCAGTGAGTTCAGAACCGGGGAGCTGTTTTTT
TRBD1	NA	TRBV19	TRBJ2-3	CATRDRSTDTQYF	TGTGCCACCCGGGACAGGTCCACAGATACGCAGTATTTT
TRBD1	NA	TRBV5-1	TRBJ2-7	CASSLEPGQVSYEQYF	TGCGCCAGCAGCTTGGAACCGGGACAGGTCTCCTACGAGCAGTACTTC
TRBD1	NA	TRBV28	TRBJ1-6	CASSYNRGGNSPLHF	TGTGCCAGCAGTTATAACAGGGGAGGTAATTCACCCCTCCACTTT
NA	NA	TRBV7-9	TRBJ1-2	CASSLGEGAANYGYTF	TGTGCCAGCAGCTTGGGTGAGGGCGCGGCTAACTATGGCTACACCTTC